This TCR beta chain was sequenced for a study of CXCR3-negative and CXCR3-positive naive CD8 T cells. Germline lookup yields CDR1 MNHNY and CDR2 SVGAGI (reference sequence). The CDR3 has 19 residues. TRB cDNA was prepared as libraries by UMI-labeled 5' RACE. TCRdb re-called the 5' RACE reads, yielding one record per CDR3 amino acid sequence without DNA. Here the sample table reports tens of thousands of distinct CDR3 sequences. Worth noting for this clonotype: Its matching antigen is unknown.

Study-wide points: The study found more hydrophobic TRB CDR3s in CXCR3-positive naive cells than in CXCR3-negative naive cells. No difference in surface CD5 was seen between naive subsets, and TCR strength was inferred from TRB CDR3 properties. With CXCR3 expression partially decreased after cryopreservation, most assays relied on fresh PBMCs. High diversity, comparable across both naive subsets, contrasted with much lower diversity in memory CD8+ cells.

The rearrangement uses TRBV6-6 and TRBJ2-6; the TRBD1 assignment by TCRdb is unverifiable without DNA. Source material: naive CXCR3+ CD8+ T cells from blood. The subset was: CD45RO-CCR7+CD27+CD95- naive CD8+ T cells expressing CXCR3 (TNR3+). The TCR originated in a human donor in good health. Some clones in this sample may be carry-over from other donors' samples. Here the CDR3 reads CASSYLPGQGVSGANVLTF.